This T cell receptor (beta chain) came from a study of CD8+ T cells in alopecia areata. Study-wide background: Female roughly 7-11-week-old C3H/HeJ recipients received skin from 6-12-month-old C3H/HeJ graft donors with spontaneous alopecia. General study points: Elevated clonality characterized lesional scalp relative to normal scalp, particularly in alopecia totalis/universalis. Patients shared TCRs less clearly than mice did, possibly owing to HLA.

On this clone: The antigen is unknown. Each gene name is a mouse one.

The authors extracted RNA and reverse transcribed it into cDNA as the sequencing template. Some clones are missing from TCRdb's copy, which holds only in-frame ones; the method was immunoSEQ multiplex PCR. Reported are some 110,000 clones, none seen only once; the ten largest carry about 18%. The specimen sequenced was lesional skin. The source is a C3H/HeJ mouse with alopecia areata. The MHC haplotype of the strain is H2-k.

The CDR3: CASSSGTGEDTQYF. Partial CDR3 DNA: TGTGCTAGCAGTTCAGGGACAGGGGAAGAC. The chain employs TRBV29 and TRBJ2-5; 10 nucleotides line up with TRBD1. The read ends 4 residues early relative to the CDR3; the germline J gene fills the gap. The CDR3 runs 14 residues. Germline V gene data show CDR1 as MSHET and CDR2 as SYDVDS.